Below, 30 T cell receptor beta chains from the same sample are listed, as sequenced in a study of blood T cell repertoires in COVID-19. This table comes from immunoSEQ multiplex PCR, and its TCRdb copy is limited to in-frame clones, with some not included. The table records roughly 90,000 clones, roughly 89% of them present only once. Source material: peripheral blood. The receptors were sampled from a woman aged 80 or over with active COVID-19.

This clone was observed once. The chain joins TRBV18 to TRBJ2-3; D is ambiguous. The germline V gene has CDR1 KGHSH and CDR2 LQKENI. V was clipped by 6 bases and J by 0 bases, with 13 bases between them. The CDR3 is 15 residues long. The CDR3 reads CASSPWSESTDTQYF. CDR3 nucleotide sequence: TGTGCCAGCTCCCCGTGGTCGGAGAGCACAGATACGCAGTATTTT. Together with reference TRBV18 and TRBJ2-3, the CDR3 gives the full variable domain: NAGVMQNPRHLVRRRGQEARLRCSPMKGHSHVYWYRQLPEEGLKFMVYLQKENIIDESGMPKERFSAEFPKEGPSILRIQQVVRGDSAAYFCASSPWSESTDTQYFGPGTRLTVL.

This sequence joins TRBV10-3 and TRBJ2-1, with 7 nucleotides matching TRBD2. Trimming at V came to 5 bases and at J to 10 bases, leaving 11 bases not matched to a gene. Per the germline V gene, CDR1 is ENHRY and CDR2 is SYGVKD. This CDR3 region has 14 residues. The CDR3 here is CAISTYQRDSEQFF. For the CDR3, the DNA is TGTGCCATCAGTACCTACCAGCGGGATAGCGAGCAGTTCTTC.

The chain carries TRBV20-1 and TRBJ1-2; D possibly corresponds to TRBD1 (5 bases). Germline CDR1 is DFQATT and CDR2 is SNEGSKA (reference sequence). Trimming left V 5 bases short and J 4 bases short, with 20 bases between. The CDR3 covers 15 residues. The CDR3 here is CSAGEPGREGYGYTF. In nucleotides, the CDR3 is TGCAGTGCTGGTGAGCCGGGACGGGAGGGCTATGGCTACACCTTC.

J is TRBJ2-2 and V is TRBV4-3, with TRBD2 matching over 7 bases. V lost 1 base to trimming and J lost 1 base; unmatched junction nucleotides: 3. Germline assignment: CDR1 LGHNA and CDR2 YSLEER. CDR3 length equals 16 residues. CDR3 sequence reads: CASSQGASGNTGELFF. The DNA for the CDR3 is TGCGCCAGCAGCCAAGGGGCTAGCGGGAACACCGGGGAGCTGTTTTTT.

The genes are TRBV21-1 and TRBJ2-7; the table gives TRBD1 as D, unverified against the DNA. TRBV21-1 is given as a pseudogene. This CDR3 is built from 17 residues. The CDR3 sequence: CASSNDRANQINYEQYF. The DNA for the CDR3 is TGTGCCAGCAGCAATGACAGAGCCAACCAGATCAACTACGAGCAGTACTTC.

The chain carries TRBV5-1 and TRBJ2-7, with a possible D match to TRBD2 (6 bases). Germline assignment: CDR1 SGHRS and CDR2 YFSETQ. V dropped 3 bases and J dropped 0 bases, with 19 bases sitting between them. The CDR3 contains 17 residues. For the CDR3, the DNA is TGCGCCAGCAGCTCCTCATTTGAGCGGGTGAGCTCCTACGAGCAGTACTTC. Its translation: CASSSSFERVSSYEQYF.

The CDR3 spells CASSLGRARLAGGYTDTQYF. CDR3 nucleotide sequence: TGTGCCAGCAGTTTGGGTAGGGCTAGACTAGCGGGAGGGTACACAGATACGCAGTATTTT. This chain links TRBV28 with TRBJ2-3; 14 nucleotides line up with TRBD2. The germline V gene has CDR1 MDHEN and CDR2 SYDVKM. V dropped 3 bases and J dropped 2; count of bases not matched to a gene: 13. This CDR3 contains 20 residues.

J is TRBJ2-2 and V is TRBV18, with TRBD2 matching over 7 bases. Germline CDR1 is KGHSH and CDR2 is LQKENI. The ends lost 2 bases at V and 4 bases at J; junction bases unmatched: 1. This CDR3 is 14 amino acids long. The CDR3 coding sequence is TGTGCCAGCTCACCAGGGACTACCACCGGGGAGCTGTTTTTT. This gives the protein CASSPGTTTGELFF.

This chain joins TRBV7-2 and TRBJ2-1; 13 positions match TRBD2. Unmatched junction bases numbered 8, after V lost 2 bases and J lost 7 bases. This CDR3 has 17 residues. Germline CDR1 reads SGHTA; CDR2 reads FQGNSA. Here the CDR3 DNA reads TGTGCCAGCAGCTTAACTAGCGGGAGGGCCCGGCAAAATGAGCAGTTCTTC. This sequence encodes CASSLTSGRARQNEQFF.

V usage is TRBV2 and J usage is TRBJ2-1; 9 bases agree with TRBD2. Looked up from germline, CDR1 is SNHLY and CDR2 is FYNNEI. The CDR3 has 15 amino acids. The V and J ends lost 6 bases and 7 bases, in that order; junction bases with no gene match: 10. The CDR3 DNA reads TGTGCCAGCAGCTTGGAGGCTAGCGGGATGAATGAGCAGTTCTTC. The encoded protein is CASSLEASGMNEQFF.

CDR3 nucleotides: TGTGCCACCAGTGGAGGCAGGGCGAGCACAGATACGCAGTATTTT. Its protein product is CATSGGRASTDTQYF. The chain couples TRBV24-1 to TRBJ2-3, with a possible D match to TRBD1 (5 bases). The CDR3 has 15 residues. Germline CDR1 and CDR2: KGHDR and SFDVKD. Deletions cut 5 bases from V and 0 bases from J, with 11 bases between.

The chain uses TRBV18 and TRBJ1-6; 7 bases fit TRBD1. The V segment lost 5 bases and the J segment 5 bases; nucleotides outside the gene matches: 6. This CDR3 is built from 15 residues. Per germline, CDR1 KGHSH and CDR2 LQKENI. The CDR3 DNA reads TGTGCCAGCTCATTCGGGACAGCAGATAATTCACCCCTCCACTTT. Amino acid sequence: CASSFGTADNSPLHF.

A few counts support this clone. The chain employs TRBV27 and TRBJ1-1, with D possibly being TRBD1 (6 bases). V lost 6 bases and J lost 5, with 16 bases in between. Germline V CDR1 and CDR2: MNHEY, SMNVEV (reference sequence). The CDR3 contains 14 residues. The CDR3 bases are TGTGCCAGCAGCCACAAAGGGGGGGCTACTGAAGCTTTCTTT. Residues: CASSHKGGATEAFF.

The genes are TRBV28 and TRBJ2-2; a possible D gene is TRBD2 (6 bases). Per the germline V gene, CDR1 is MDHEN and CDR2 is SYDVKM. The CDR3 loop spans 14 amino acids. The V gene lost 4 bases and the J gene lost 1 base, with 7 bases spanning the gap. In DNA form, the CDR3 reads TGTGCCAGCAGTTCGACTAGGAACACCGGGGAGCTGTTTTTT. Protein: CASSSTRNTGELFF.

This rearrangement joins TRBV27 to TRBJ1-2; 10 bases align to TRBD1. The junction had 13 bases not matched to a gene; V was cut back by 6 bases and J by 6 bases. Looked up from germline, CDR1 is MNHEY and CDR2 is SMNVEV (reference sequence). The CDR3 totals 16 residues. The CDR3 region is CASSNSGTGVFHGYTF. The CDR3, as DNA: TGTGCCAGCAGCAACTCGGGGACAGGGGTATTCCATGGCTACACCTTC.

This chain connects TRBV4-1 to TRBJ1-5; TRBD1 might be the D (5 bases). Germline V gene sequence: CDR1 MGHRA, CDR2 YSYEKL. V was cut by 1 base and J by 3 bases, with 19 bases left in between. This CDR3 is built from 18 residues. CDR3: CASSQGLRTSVFNQPQHF. The DNA of the CDR3 is TGCGCCAGCAGCCAAGGCCTCCGGACATCGGTCTTCAATCAGCCCCAGCATTTT.

This chain connects TRBV5-6 to TRBJ2-7; 9 bases agree with TRBD1. Germline V gene lookup returns CDR1 SGHDT and CDR2 YYEEEE. The CDR3 has 15 amino acids. Trimming at V came to 4 bases and at J to 2 bases, leaving 7 bases not matched to a gene. DNA for the CDR3: TGTGCCAGCAGCGACGGACAGGGGAGCCCCTACGAGCAGTACTTC. Translation: CASSDGQGSPYEQYF. The full variable domain, completed using reference TRBV5-6 and TRBJ2-7, is DAGVTQSPTHLIKTRGQQVTLRCSPKSGHDTVSWYQQALGQGPQFIFQYYEEEERQRGNFPDRFSGHQFPNYSSELNVNALLLGDSALYLCASSDGQGSPYEQYFGPGTRLTVT.

The CDR3 DNA reads TGTGCCAGCTCACCACGACAGCGTCAGGGGGAGCAGTACTTC. Its protein product is CASSPRQRQGEQYF. This chain uses TRBV18 with TRBJ2-7; possible D gene TRBD1, 6 bases. The germline CDR1 and CDR2 sequences are KGHSH and LQKENI. This CDR3 contains 14 residues. V lost 1 base and J 7 bases, leaving 14 bases between the germline ends.

V gene TRBV6-1 combines with J gene TRBJ2-7; 7 nucleotides line up with TRBD1. With 2 bases clipped from V and 3 bases from J, the junction kept 4 bases outside the gene matches. From germline, CDR1 is MNHNS and CDR2 SASEGT. The CDR3 is made up of 14 amino acids. The CDR3 here is CASSELTGSYEQYF. DNA of the CDR3: TGTGCCAGCAGTGAACTGACAGGGAGCTACGAGCAGTACTTC.

A single count supports this clone. Sequence at one end of the junction differs from germline and may be a read error. The chain employs TRBV11-2 and TRBJ2-7, with 9 bases that match TRBD2. This CDR3 is built from 15 residues. CDR1 SGHAT and CDR2 FQNNGV come from the germline V gene. CDR3 protein: CASSAMTSGPNGIDF. The CDR3, as DNA: TGTGCCAGCAGCGCCATGACTAGCGGCCCAAACGGCATAGACTTC.

The chain links TRBV7-3 to TRBJ2-1; 9 bases are shared with TRBD2. This CDR3 is built from 18 residues. V lost 5 bases to trimming and J lost 1 base; unmatched junction nucleotides: 12. CDR1 and CDR2 from the germline V gene are SGHTA and FQGTGA. CDR3 bases: TGTGCCAGCAGCCAGGGAAGGGGAGCGGGAGGATCCTACAATGAGCAGTTCTTC. It specifies CASSQGRGAGGSYNEQFF.

This chain connects TRBV9 to TRBJ1-2; D is ambiguous. CDR1 is SGDLS and CDR2 is YYNGEE in the germline V gene. Between the trimmed V and J ends, which lost 3 bases and 5 bases, there was a span of 8 bases. This CDR3 is built from 12 residues. The CDR3 region is CASSGPGYGYTF. CDR3 bases: TGTGCCAGCAGCGGACCCGGGTATGGCTACACCTTC.

Here the CDR3 reads CAISVAGEEDTQYF. The CDR3 DNA reads TGTGCCATCAGTGTAGCGGGAGAGGAAGATACGCAGTATTTT. This sequence joins TRBV10-3 and TRBJ2-3, with TRBD2 matching over 9 bases. J lost 5 bases, V lost 4 bases, and 4 bases had no gene match. From germline, CDR1 is ENHRY and CDR2 SYGVKD. The length of the CDR3 is 14 residues.

The rearrangement links TRBV19 to TRBJ1-5, with D possibly TRBD1 on 5 matching bases. The CDR3 is made up of 16 amino acids. Looked up from germline, CDR1 is LNHDA and CDR2 is SQIVND (reference sequence). Trimming shortened V by 4 bases and J by 2 bases, and 15 bases separated the two germline ends. DNA for the CDR3: TGTGCCAGTAGTACGTACCAGGGAAGGGGCAATCAGCCCCAGCATTTT. Encoded protein: CASSTYQGRGNQPQHF. The variable domain in full, completed from reference TRBV19 and TRBJ1-5, reads DGGITQSPKYLFRKEGQNVTLSCEQNLNHDAMYWYRQDPGQGLRLIYYSQIVNDFQKGDIAEGYSVSREKKESFPLTVTSAQKNPTAFYLCASSTYQGRGNQPQHFGDGTRLSIL.

This sequence joins TRBV10-3 and TRBJ2-7; 7 nucleotides align to TRBD1. This CDR3 has 14 residues. Germline lookup yields CDR1 ENHRY and CDR2 SYGVKD. V trimming: 1 base; J trimming: 4 bases; junction bases outside the gene matches: 4. This CDR3 reads CAISELPGGYEQYF. In DNA form, the CDR3 reads TGTGCCATCAGTGAGTTACCAGGGGGATACGAGCAGTACTTC.

The V gene is TRBV19, the J gene TRBJ2-3; 9 bases map to TRBD1. This CDR3 has 13 amino acids. Germline values: CDR1 LNHDA, CDR2 SQIVND (reference sequence). V lost 8 bases to trimming and J lost 8 bases; unmatched junction nucleotides: 8. This CDR3 is CASSGQGLSTQYF. CDR3 DNA: TGTGCCAGTTCCGGACAGGGGTTATCTACGCAGTATTTT.

This clone came up once. V and J are TRBV2 and TRBJ2-2; 7 bases fit TRBD2. CDR3 length equals 16 residues. CDR1 is SNHLY and CDR2 is FYNNEI in the germline V gene. The V gene end was trimmed by 8 bases and the J gene end by 6 bases; junction bases not matched to a gene: 15. The CDR3: CASVEYGLVLPGELFF. The CDR3 DNA follows: TGTGCCAGCGTCGAGTACGGACTAGTTTTACCCGGGGAGCTGTTTTTT. The full variable domain, with the rest looked up from reference TRBV2 and TRBJ2-2, is EPEVTQTPSHQVTQMGQEVILRCVPISNHLYFYWYRQILGQKVEFLVSFYNNEISEKSEIFDDQFSVERPDGSNFTLKIRSTKLEDSAMYFCASVEYGLVLPGELFFGEGSRLTVL.

The chain has TRBV24-1 and TRBJ1-2, with D unresolved. V lost 3 bases and J 0 bases, leaving 4 bases between the germline ends. Germline values: CDR1 KGHDR, CDR2 SFDVKD. This CDR3 spans 13 amino acids. The CDR3 spells CATSDVTNYGYTF. Written as DNA, the CDR3 is TGTGCCACCAGTGATGTTACTAACTATGGCTACACCTTC.

The gene calls are TRBV5-6 and TRBJ2-1; TRBD2 matches 14 bases. Germline-derived CDR1 and CDR2 are SGHDT and YYEEEE. The CDR3 totals 16 residues. The V gene end was trimmed by 4 bases and the J gene end by 3 bases; junction bases not matched to a gene: 3. DNA for the CDR3: TGTGCCAGCAGCCTGACTAGCGGGAGGGACTACAATGAGCAGTTCTTC. Its translation: CASSLTSGRDYNEQFF.

The chain couples TRBV18 to TRBJ2-3; D remains ambiguous. This CDR3 region has 11 residues. V lost 6 bases and J lost 4, with 5 bases in between. CDR1 is KGHSH and CDR2 is LQKENI in the germline V gene. CDR3 region: CASSAADTQYF. As DNA, the CDR3 is TGTGCCAGCTCGGCAGCAGATACGCAGTATTTT.